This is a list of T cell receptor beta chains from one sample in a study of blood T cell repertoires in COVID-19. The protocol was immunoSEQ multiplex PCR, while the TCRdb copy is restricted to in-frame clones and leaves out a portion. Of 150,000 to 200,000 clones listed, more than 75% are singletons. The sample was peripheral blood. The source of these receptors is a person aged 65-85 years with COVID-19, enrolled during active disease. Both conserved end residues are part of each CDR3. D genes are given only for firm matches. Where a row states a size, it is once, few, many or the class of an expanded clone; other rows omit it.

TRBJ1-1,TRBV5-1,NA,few,TGCGCCAGCAGCTTGGACCGTGTGAGCAGCCGCCTAGTGAACACTGAAGCTTTCTTT,CASSLDRVSSRLVNTEAFF
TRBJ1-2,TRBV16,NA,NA,TGTGCCAGCAGCCAGGCCACCCAGGTACGGTCGGCCAATGGCTACACCTTC,CASSQATQVRSANGYTF
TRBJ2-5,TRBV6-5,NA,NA,TGTGCCAGCAGTCCGGAGAGTGGGGAGCAGTACTTC,CASSPESGEQYF
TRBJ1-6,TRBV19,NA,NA,TGTGCCAGTACCGCCTGGGGGGGTAATTCACCCCTCCACTTT,CASTAWGGNSPLHF
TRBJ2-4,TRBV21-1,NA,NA,TGTGCCAGCAGCAAAACGCCTGGGGTCCCGGACTCAGAGTACTTC,CASSKTPGVPDSEYF
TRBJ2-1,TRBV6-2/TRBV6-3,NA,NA,TGTGCCAGCAGTGCCGGTGGGCTCTCCTACAATGAGCAGTTCTTC,CASSAGGLSYNEQFF
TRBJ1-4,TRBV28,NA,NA,TGTGCCAGCAGTTTGTGGGCACGGACTAATGAAAAACTGTTTTTT,CASSLWARTNEKLFF
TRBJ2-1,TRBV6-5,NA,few,TGTGCCAGCAGTTCCACCCTACAGGGTGGCAATGAGCAGTTCTTC,CASSSTLQGGNEQFF
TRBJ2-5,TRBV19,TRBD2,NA,TGTGCCAGTAGTATGACCGGGACTAGCCTTTTAGAGACCCAGTACTTC,CASSMTGTSLLETQYF
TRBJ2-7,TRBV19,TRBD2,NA,TGTGCCAGTAGTATCAGGACTAGCGGCAGACCCTACGAGCAGTACTTC,CASSIRTSGRPYEQYF
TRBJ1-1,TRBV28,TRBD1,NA,TGTGCCAGCAGTCGGACAGGGGAGGCCACTGAAGCTTTCTTT,CASSRTGEATEAFF
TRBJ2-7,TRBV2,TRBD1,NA,TGTGCCAGCAACGCCGGGACAGGAGGTCACGAGCAGTACTTC,CASNAGTGGHEQYF
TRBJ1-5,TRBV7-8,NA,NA,TGTGCCAGCAGCTTAGGCGGTGTTGGAAATCAGCCCCAGCATTTT,CASSLGGVGNQPQHF
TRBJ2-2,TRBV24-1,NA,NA,TGTGCCACCAGTGATTTAAGGGGGACGAACACCGGGGAGCTGTTTTTT,CATSDLRGTNTGELFF